Listed below are T cell receptor beta chains from one sample, sequenced in a study of post-analysis software for immune sequencing data. TCRdb re-derived calls from the PCR reads in MiXCR, one entry per CDR3 protein. The top ten clones hold 4.6% of a sample with about 820,000 distinct CDR3 sequences, under 70% of them seen once. Material for sequencing was blood. These receptors came from a girl under 18 with multiple sclerosis. CDR3s include the opening cysteine and the closing phenylalanine or tryptophan. A D gene is named only where the DNA matches it firmly. The size entry is marked missing in some rows and otherwise reads once, few, many or a size class.

d_call clone_size j_call v_call cdr3_aa cdr3_nt
TRBD2 . TRBJ2-1 TRBV20-1 CSAREREGWGEQFF TGCAGTGCTAGGGAGCGGGAGGGCTGGGGTGAGCAGTTCTTC
TRBD1 . TRBJ2-7 TRBV20-1 CSARDQQGGYEQYF TGCAGTGCTAGAGATCAACAGGGGGGCTACGAGCAGTACTTC
. . TRBJ1-2 TRBV5-5 CASSFQDRTRDNGYTF TGTGCCAGCAGCTTTCAAGACAGGACTCGGGATAATGGCTACACCTTC
. . TRBJ2-4 TRBV5-1 CASSSGAGAIAKNIQYF TGCGCCAGCAGTTCCGGAGCAGGTGCGATAGCCAAAAACATTCAGTACTTC
. . TRBJ1-6 TRBV7-3 CASSLNEGYNSPLHF TGTGCCAGCAGCTTAAATGAGGGATATAATTCACCCCTCCACTTT
TRBD2 . TRBJ2-7 TRBV7-2 CASSLYTERGAPHEQYF TGTGCCAGCAGCTTATACACCGAGCGGGGGGCCCCCCACGAGCAGTACTTC
TRBD2 . TRBJ2-2 TRBV7-3 CASSLTTTSPGELFF TGTGCCAGCAGCTTAACTACGACTAGCCCCGGGGAGCTGTTTTTT
TRBD2 . TRBJ2-1 TRBV5-1 CASSPPTSGSYNEQFF TGCGCCAGCAGCCCCCCCACTAGCGGGAGCTACAATGAGCAGTTCTTC
. . TRBJ2-7 TRBV5-1 CASSGYGYEQYF TGCGCCAGCAGCGGTTACGGGTACGAGCAGTACTTC
TRBD2 . TRBJ2-4 TRBV5-6 CASSLEGPREQYF TGTGCCAGCAGCTTGGAGGGGCCGCGGGAGCAGTACTTC
TRBD2 few TRBJ2-7 TRBV6-5 CASSPQPSGGFYEQYF TGTGCCAGCAGCCCTCAACCTAGCGGGGGATTCTACGAGCAGTACTTC
. . TRBJ2-7 TRBV14 CASSQPWLRKTASYEQYF TGTGCCAGCAGCCAACCCTGGTTGAGGAAGACAGCCTCCTACGAGCAGTACTTC
TRBD1 . TRBJ1-2 TRBV29-1 CSVLIGGTGPPGYGYTF TGCAGCGTCCTGATCGGGGGGACAGGACCACCTGGCTATGGCTACACCTTC
. . TRBJ2-7 TRBV10-3 CAISGDIRPYEQYF TGTGCCATCAGTGGGGACATCCGCCCCTACGAGCAGTACTTC
TRBD2 . TRBJ2-7 TRBV5-1 CASSVTSGASGRAVYEQYF TGCGCCAGCAGTGTCACTTCTGGTGCTAGCGGGAGGGCCGTTTACGAGCAGTACTTC
. . TRBJ2-3 TRBV6-2/TRBV6-3 CASSYGRTYTDTQYF TGTGCCAGCAGTTACGGGAGGACGTACACAGATACGCAGTATTTT
. few TRBJ1-1 TRBV7-3 CASSIQGTSEAFF TGTGCCAGCAGCATACAGGGTACGTCTGAAGCTTTCTTT
. few TRBJ2-1 TRBV6-5 CASSGLGGGHEQFF TGTGCCAGCAGTGGCCTGGGGGGGGGCCATGAGCAGTTCTTC
. . TRBJ2-1 TRBV4-1 CASRFRRADNEQFF TGCGCCAGCAGATTTAGGAGGGCGGACAATGAGCAGTTCTTC
TRBD1 few TRBJ1-2 TRBV6-1 CASSWQTGQGYTF TGTGCCAGCAGTTGGCAGACAGGGCAGGGCTACACCTTC
TRBD1 . TRBJ2-5 TRBV6-5 CASSYGSRQGGETQYF TGTGCCAGCAGTTACGGCTCGCGACAGGGGGGAGAGACCCAGTACTTC
TRBD1 . TRBJ2-1 TRBV13 CASSHGQGARVEQFF TGTGCCAGCAGCCACGGACAGGGGGCTAGGGTTGAGCAGTTCTTC
TRBD2 . TRBJ2-1 TRBV5-1 CASSSLAGGPPLNEQFF TGCGCCAGCAGCTCGTTAGCGGGAGGCCCCCCCCTTAATGAGCAGTTCTTC
. once TRBJ2-7 TRBV4-1 CASSYRVISYEQYF TGCGCCAGCAGCTACAGGGTAATCTCCTACGAGCAGTACTTC
. once TRBJ1-2 TRBV12-3/TRBV12-4 CASSRPGGYGYTF TGTGCCAGCAGTCGACCGGGGGGCTATGGCTACACCTTC
TRBD1 . TRBJ2-5 TRBV29-1 CSVNRGTIQETQYF TGCAGCGTTAACAGGGGAACAATACAAGAGACCCAGTACTTC
TRBD1 . TRBJ1-5 TRBV30 CAWSGGTGGSNQPQHF TGTGCCTGGAGTGGCGGGACAGGGGGGAGCAATCAGCCCCAGCATTTT
TRBD1 . TRBJ2-2 TRBV12-3/TRBV12-4 CASSLVTGIPGELFF TGTGCCAGCAGTTTAGTGACAGGGATCCCCGGGGAGCTGTTTTTT
. . TRBJ2-1 TRBV20-1 CSARDYRANEQFF TGCAGTGCTAGAGACTACAGGGCGAATGAGCAGTTCTTC
TRBD1 . TRBJ2-6 TRBV27 CASSFIPGQGYAGANVLTF TGTGCCAGCAGTTTTATTCCGGGACAGGGTTATGCTGGGGCCAACGTCCTGACTTTC
TRBD1 . TRBJ1-1 TRBV3-1 CASSQSNRGTEAFF TGTGCCAGCAGCCAATCGAACAGGGGTACTGAAGCTTTCTTT
. . TRBJ2-5 TRBV7-9 CASGFSLGETQYF TGTGCCAGCGGCTTTTCTCTGGGAGAGACCCAGTACTTC
TRBD2 . TRBJ2-1 TRBV7-2 CASSLGLGIAGDYNEQFF TGTGCCAGCAGCCTAGGACTGGGAATAGCGGGAGACTACAATGAGCAGTTCTTC
TRBD2 few TRBJ2-1 TRBV5-1 CASRTSGRGNEQFF TGTGCCAGCAGAACTAGCGGGAGGGGGAATGAGCAGTTCTTC
. . TRBJ2-7 TRBV10-2 CASSDLALLAQYF TGCGCCAGCAGTGACCTAGCGCTGTTGGCCCAGTACTTC